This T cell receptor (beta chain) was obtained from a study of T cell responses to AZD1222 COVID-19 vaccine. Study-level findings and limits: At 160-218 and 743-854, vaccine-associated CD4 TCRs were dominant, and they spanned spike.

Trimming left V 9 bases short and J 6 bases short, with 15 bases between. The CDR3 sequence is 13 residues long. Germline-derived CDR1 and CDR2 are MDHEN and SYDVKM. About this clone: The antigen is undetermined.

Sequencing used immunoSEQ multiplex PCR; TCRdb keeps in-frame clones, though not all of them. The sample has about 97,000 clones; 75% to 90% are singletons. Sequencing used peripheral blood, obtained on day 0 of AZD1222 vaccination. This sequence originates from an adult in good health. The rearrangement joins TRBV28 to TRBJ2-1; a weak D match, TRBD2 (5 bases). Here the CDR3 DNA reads TGTGCCAGTTGGAGCGGACTGTTCAATGAGCAGTTCTTC. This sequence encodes CASWSGLFNEQFF.